A single sample gave rise to the 28 T cell receptor beta chains below, sequenced in a study of CD8+CD57+ T cells in acquired aplastic anemia (dated by TCRdb to 2016 to 2019). The reads were generated on an Illumina HiSeq 2000. Genomic DNA was used as template for profiling of TCR beta VDJ combinations and CDR3 sequences. The public reads were reprocessed in TCRdb via fastp at Q25 and MiXCR, keeping in-frame beta chains. Each entry is one CDR3 protein sequence, shown with its most common DNA and genes. Recorded for this sample are 400,000 to 450,000 distinct CDR3 sequences; 55% to 75% of them occurred a single time. The ten largest clonotypes hold 4% of the sample. Source material: sorted CD4+, CD8+, or CD8+CD57+ T cells (not recorded which) from PBMCs. The receptors originated from a human donor in good health, serving as a control.

Regarding this clonotype: The junction departs from the called germline gene at one end, perhaps through a read error. The rearrangement joins TRBV5-1 to TRBJ1-6; D perhaps matches TRBD1 (6 bases). The CDR3 has 15 amino acids. Germline CDR1 and CDR2: SGHRS and YFSETQ. CDR3: CASSLGGAGTSPLHF. Written as DNA, the CDR3 is TGTGCCAGCAGCCTCGGGGGGGCAGGGACTTCACCCCTCCACTTT.

The sample holds many counts of this clonotype. The chain links TRBV20-1 to TRBJ2-7; no clear D gene. The germline V gene encodes CDR1 DFQATT and CDR2 SNEGSKA (reference sequence). There are 16 residues in the CDR3. Trimming took off 5 bases at V and 1 base at J, with 21 bases between the two ends. The CDR3, as DNA: TGCAGTGCTTCCACACAATCCTCACACCTTTCCTACGAGCAGTACTTC. Amino acids: CSASTQSSHLSYEQYF.

The chain uses TRBV9 and TRBJ1-6; 8 positions agree with TRBD1. Germline V CDR1 and CDR2: SGDLS, YYNGEE. Trimming took 6 bases from V and 14 from J; bases not matched to a gene: 19. This CDR3 spans 16 amino acids. The CDR3 DNA sequence: TGTGCCAGCAACTTCGCAGGGGGCTCTGATGGCTACACCCTCCACTTT. Translating gives CASNFAGGSDGYTLHF.

The chain links TRBV19 to TRBJ1-1; D is perhaps TRBD1 (6 bases). Germline V lookup: CDR1 LNHDA, CDR2 SQIVND (reference sequence). The CDR3 runs to 13 residues. Here the CDR3 reads CTGRSTGNTEAFF. The CDR3 DNA follows: TGTACCGGTAGGTCGACAGGGAACACTGAAGCTTTCTTT.

This clonotype was detected many times. The genes are TRBV2 and TRBJ2-7; possibly TRBD2 for D (6 bases). Trimming took 6 bases from V and 3 from J, leaving 12 bases between them. This CDR3 spans 13 amino acids. Per germline, CDR1 SNHLY and CDR2 FYNNEI. In nucleotides, the CDR3 is TGTGCCAGCAGGGAGGGGAGGCTCTACGAGCAGTACTTC. Its translation is CASREGRLYEQYF.

As regards this clonotype: The CDR3 does not close with the conserved phenylalanine or tryptophan, likely indicating a read error. It is unclear where the CDR3 begins or ends on the DNA, so no DNA is shown, and the CDR3 is as TCRdb lists it. The chain recombines TRBV11-3 with TRBJ1-5. Germline V CDR1 and CDR2: SGHNT, YENEEA. With termini counted, the CDR3 has 13 amino acids. CDR3 region: CASSLGTNHYKHL.

This chain uses TRBV6-1 with TRBJ2-2, with D possibly called TRBD1 or TRBD2 (6 bases each). The CDR3 loop spans 15 amino acids. Germline loops: CDR1 MNHNS, CDR2 SASEGT. The V gene lost 4 bases and the J gene lost 3 bases, with 12 bases spanning the gap. CDR3 DNA: TGTGCCAGCAGTGGGGGGGCGAGGTACACCGGGGAGCTGTTTTTT. Protein: CASSGGARYTGELFF.

This clonotype turned up a few times. Given the absence of the conserved phenylalanine or tryptophan at the CDR3 end, a read error is likely. No DNA is shown, since the ends of the CDR3 on it are uncertain; the CDR3 is the one TCRdb lists. The chain combines TRBV2 with TRBJ1-1. Germline CDR1 reads SNHLY; CDR2 reads FYNNEI. The CDR3 extends over 8 residues, inclusive of both ends. This chain's CDR3 is CASSEIGV.

With respect to this clonotype: Germline and junction disagree at one end, which may indicate a read error. The chain carries TRBV5-1 and TRBJ1-1; TRBD1 matches at 7 bases. The V gene's germline CDR1 is SGHRS and CDR2 YFSETQ. This CDR3 contains 15 residues. CDR3 bases: TGTGCCAGCAGCCCTTTTGAGGGGGCCTTCACTGAAGCTTTCTTT. The encoded protein is CASSPFEGAFTEAFF.

The V call is TRBV11-1, the J call TRBJ2-7, with 9 bases identical to TRBD1. Trimming removed 6 bases from V and 3 bases from J; junction bases left unmatched: 6. Per germline, CDR1 SGHAT and CDR2 FQDESV (reference sequence). This CDR3 contains 14 residues. The chain's CDR3 is CASSWDRANYEQYF. In DNA form, the CDR3 reads TGTGCCAGCAGTTGGGACAGGGCGAACTACGAGCAGTACTTC.

Turning to this clonotype: No conserved phenylalanine or tryptophan is present at the end of the CDR3, so a read error is the likely explanation. The limits of the CDR3 on the DNA are not certain, so only TCRdb's listed CDR3 is given. CDR3 protein: CASSHKAAGEHIY. The chain links TRBV7-9 to TRBJ2-2; the table's D call, TRBD2, has no DNA check behind it. The germline CDR1 and CDR2 sequences are SEHNR and FQNEAQ (reference sequence). The CDR3 spans 13 residues, counting both ends.

This clonotype was detected a few times. This rearrangement joins TRBV2 to TRBJ2-7; maybe TRBD1 (6 bases). This CDR3 region has 14 residues. V was clipped by 7 bases and J by 4 bases, with 17 bases between them. Germline assignment: CDR1 SNHLY and CDR2 FYNNEI. Here the CDR3 reads CASKTPGQNYEQYF. For the CDR3, the DNA is TGTGCCAGCAAGACGCCGGGACAAAATTACGAGCAGTACTTC.

This clonotype was counted at least ten times. The V gene is TRBV15, the J gene TRBJ2-7; 11 bases map to TRBD2. The CDR3 runs to 17 residues. The V segment lost 3 bases and the J segment 3 bases; nucleotides outside the gene matches: 10. Germline values: CDR1 LNHNV, CDR2 YYDKDF (reference sequence). CDR3 nucleotides: TGTGCCACCAGCAGCAGTCCTAGCGGGGGGCTGTACTACGAGCAGTACTTC. This gives the protein CATSSSPSGGLYYEQYF. Full variable domain (rest looked up from reference TRBV15 and TRBJ2-7): DAMVIQNPRYQVTQFGKPVTLSCSQTLNHNVMYWYQQKSSQAPKLLFHYYDKDFNNEADTPDNFQSRRPNTSFCFLDIRSPGLGDTAMYLCATSSSPSGGLYYEQYFGPGTRLTVT.

This rearrangement joins TRBV7-2 to TRBJ2-1; the match to TRBD1 covers 8 bases. Germline lookup yields CDR1 SGHTA and CDR2 FQGNSA. The CDR3 totals 15 residues. With 5 bases clipped from V and 16 bases from J, the junction kept 19 bases outside the gene matches. The CDR3 loop reads CASSTGQGGNSPLFF. The CDR3 bases are TGTGCCAGCAGCACCGGACAGGGAGGCAATTCACCCCTCTTCTTC.

V and J are TRBV12-3 or TRBV12-4 and TRBJ1-2; D unresolved. The CDR3 spans 13 residues. Trimming took 6 bases from V and 5 from J, leaving 13 bases between them. The CDR3 spells CASSPTTDYGYTF. CDR3 DNA sequence: TGTGCCAGCAGCCCGACGACGGATTATGGCTACACCTTC.

At least ten counts were recorded for this clonotype. The CDR3 nucleotides are TGTGCCTCGCAGGGACCCCGAAGGGGCGGGGAGCTGTTTTTT. Protein: CASQGPRRGGELFF. The V and J genes are TRBV30 and TRBJ2-2; D assignment may be TRBD1 or TRBD2 (5 bases each). The CDR3 extends over 14 amino acids. V gave up 7 bases and J gave up 7 bases, with 19 bases separating them. Germline V gene sequence: CDR1 GTSNPN, CDR2 SVGIG (reference sequence).

Concerning this clonotype itself: It is likely a read error, because the conserved phenylalanine at the end of the CDR3 is missing. No DNA is shown, since the ends of the CDR3 on it are uncertain; the CDR3 is the one TCRdb lists. V gene TRBV9 combines with J gene TRBJ1-1. The CDR3 adds up to 12 amino acids, both ends counted. Germline V gene lookup returns CDR1 SGDLS and CDR2 YYNGEE. This CDR3 reads CASSYTDTQSFV.

This clonotype was counted many times. This chain connects TRBV29-1 to TRBJ2-2; 8 bases agree with TRBD1. CDR1 SQVTM and CDR2 ANQGSEA come from the germline V gene. V gave up 6 bases and J gave up 4 bases; unmatched junction bases: 10. This CDR3 spans 15 amino acids. CDR3 protein: CSVQGVGGGTGELFF. CDR3 nucleotides: TGCAGCGTACAGGGGGTTGGGGGAGGCACCGGGGAGCTGTTTTTT.

This clonotype was detected once. The DNA is left out, because the CDR3 cannot be placed on it with certainty; the CDR3 is given as TCRdb lists it. J is TRBJ2-1 and V is TRBV20-1; the table assigns TRBD2, which was not confirmed against the DNA. Germline V gene data show CDR1 as DFQATT and CDR2 as SNEGSKA (reference sequence). The CDR3 spans 23 amino acids, including both terminal residues. This CDR3 reads CSASSQTSVYFCAISHTYNEQFF.

The chain links TRBV7-2 to TRBJ2-2; D not resolved. This CDR3 spans 16 amino acids. Per germline, CDR1 SGHTA and CDR2 FQGNSA. V lost 1 base and J lost 12, with 21 bases in between. CDR3 coding DNA: TGTGCCAGCAGCTTAGATAGGGCGGCGCAGACACGGAAGCTGTTTTTT. Protein sequence: CASSLDRAAQTRKLFF.

Concerning this clonotype itself: The conserved final phenylalanine or tryptophan is absent from the CDR3, which likely points to a read error. The chain links TRBV7-9 to TRBJ1-3; D remains unclear. Germline V gives CDR1 SEHNR, CDR2 FQNEAQ (reference sequence). This CDR3 is 12 amino acids long. The CDR3 region is CASRTSGNSIYC. DNA of the CDR3: TGTGCCAGCAGGACGAGCGGAAACTCCATATATTGT.

This clonotype was detected once. Germline is not matched at one junction end, which may reflect a read error. The CDR3 spells CASSLAGGNTFF. CDR3 nucleotide sequence: TGTGCCAGCAGCTTGGCAGGGGGCAACACTTTCTTT. V is TRBV5-1 and J is TRBJ1-1; 8 bases are shared with TRBD1. The CDR3 is 12 residues long. CDR1 and CDR2 from the germline V gene are SGHRS and YFSETQ. The whole variable domain, remainder taken from reference TRBV5-1 and TRBJ1-1, is KAGVTQTPRYLIKTRGQQVTLSCSPISGHRSVSWYQQTPGQGLQFLFEYFSETQRNKGNFPGRFSGRQFSNSRSEMNVSTLELGDSALYLCASSLAGGNTFFGQGTRLTVV.

Concerning this clonotype: One end of the junction fails to match germline, which may point to a read error. This chain joins TRBV25-1 and TRBJ2-3, with 13 bases matching TRBD2. CDR1 is MGHDK and CDR2 is SYGVNS in the germline V gene. The CDR3 consists of 17 residues. The CDR3, as DNA: TGTGCCATCAGTGGGGGGACTAGCGGGAATTGGACAGATACGCAGTATTTT. It yields the protein CAISGGTSGNWTDTQYF.

For this clonotype: An end of the junction does not agree with germline; a read error may underlie this. J is TRBJ1-1 and V is TRBV9; 11 nucleotides match TRBD1. Germline assignment: CDR1 SGDLS and CDR2 YYNGEE. The CDR3 has 15 residues. Written as DNA, the CDR3 is TGTGCCAGCAGCCAAGTTAGGACAGGGGGCAGTCAGTCTTCCTTT. It encodes CASSQVRTGGSQSSF. Complete variable domain (other parts from reference TRBV9 and TRBJ1-1): DSGVTQTPKHLITATGQRVTLRCSPRSGDLSVYWYQQSLDQGLQFLIQYYNGEERAKGNILERFSAQQFPDLHSELNLSSLELGDSALYFCASSQVRTGGSQSSFGQGTRLTVV.

About this clonotype: Germline is not matched at one junction end, which may reflect a read error. V is TRBV29-1 and J is TRBJ2-6, with a possible D match to TRBD1 (5 bases). Looked up from germline, CDR1 is SQVTM and CDR2 is ANQGSEA. The CDR3 is 14 residues long. The CDR3 DNA follows: TGCAGCGTTGAGGCCGCCTCTGGGGCCACCGGCCTGACGTTC. It translates to CSVEAASGATGLTF.

The chain uses TRBV5-4 and TRBJ2-1, with 10 bases lining up with TRBD2. This CDR3 comprises 15 residues. Germline CDR1 and CDR2: SGHNT and YYREEE (reference sequence). After removal of 2 bases from V and 7 bases from J, the junction contained 6 bases not matched to a gene. The chain's CDR3 is CASSLSGGGRNEQFF. Here the CDR3 DNA reads TGTGCCAGCAGCTTAAGCGGGGGGGGCAGGAATGAGCAGTTCTTC. Variable domain in full (rest from reference TRBV5-4 and TRBJ2-1): ETGVTQSPTHLIKTRGQQVTLRCSSQSGHNTVSWYQQALGQGPQFIFQYYREEENGRGNFPPRFSGLQFPNYSSELNVNALELDDSALYLCASSLSGGGRNEQFFGPGTRLTVL.

This clonotype has a count of ten or more. J is TRBJ2-7 and V is TRBV4-1, with D possibly called TRBD1 or TRBD2 (5 bases each). The CDR3 sequence is 14 residues long. V gave up 5 bases and J gave up 3 bases, with 14 bases separating them. CDR1 and CDR2 (germline): MGHRA, YSYEKL. CDR3 residues: CASSATGRHYEQYF. The CDR3 DNA reads as TGCGCCAGCAGCGCTACGGGACGGCACTACGAGCAGTACTTC.

This chain links TRBV14 with TRBJ1-1; D is uncertain. The CDR3 is 16 amino acids. Germline lookup yields CDR1 SGHDN and CDR2 FVKESK. V shed 1 base and J shed 3 bases, with 15 bases lying between them. CDR3 DNA: TGTGCCAGCAGCCAAGGACCCGGGAACGGGGACACTGAAGCTTTCTTT. This translates into CASSQGPGNGDTEAFF.